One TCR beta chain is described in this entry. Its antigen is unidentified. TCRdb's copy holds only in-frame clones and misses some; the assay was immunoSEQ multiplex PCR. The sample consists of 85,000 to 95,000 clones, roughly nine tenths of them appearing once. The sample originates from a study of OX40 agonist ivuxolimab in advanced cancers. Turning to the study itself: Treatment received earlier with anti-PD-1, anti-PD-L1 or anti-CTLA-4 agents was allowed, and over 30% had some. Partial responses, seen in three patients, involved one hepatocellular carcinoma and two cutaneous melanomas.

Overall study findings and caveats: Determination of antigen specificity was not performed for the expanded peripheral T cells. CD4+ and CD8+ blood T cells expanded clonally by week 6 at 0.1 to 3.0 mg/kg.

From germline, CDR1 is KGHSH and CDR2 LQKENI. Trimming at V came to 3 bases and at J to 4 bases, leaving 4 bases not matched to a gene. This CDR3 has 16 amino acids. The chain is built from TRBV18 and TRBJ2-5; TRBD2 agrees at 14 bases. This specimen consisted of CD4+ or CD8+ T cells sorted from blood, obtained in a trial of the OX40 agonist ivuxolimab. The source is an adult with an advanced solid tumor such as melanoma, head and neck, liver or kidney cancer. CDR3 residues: CASSPGLAGDIETQYF. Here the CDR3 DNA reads TGTGCCAGCTCACCGGGACTAGCGGGAGACATAGAGACCCAGTACTTC.